These T cell receptor beta chains were read from a single sample in a study of blood T cell repertoires in COVID-19. Profiling relied on immunoSEQ multiplex PCR, and the TCRdb table lists in-frame clones only, not all of them. The data show about 94,000 clones, 74% seen once. Sequenced: peripheral blood. The source of these receptors is a man in his 70s with COVID-19, enrolled during active disease. Both conserved end residues are part of each CDR3. The D gene is left open where the match is weak. Expanded clones are given a class, and other clones once, few, many or no size at all.

d_call: .
v_call: TRBV6-1
clone_size: few
j_call: TRBJ1-4
cdr3_aa: CASSDAGEKLFF
cdr3_nt: TGTGCCAGCAGTGACGCGGGTGAAAAACTGTTTTTT

d_call: .
v_call: TRBV3-1/TRBV3-2
clone_size: few
j_call: TRBJ1-1
cdr3_aa: CASSLAQGNTEAFF
cdr3_nt: TGTGCCAGCAGCCTGGCCCAGGGGAACACTGAAGCTTTCTTT

d_call: TRBD1
v_call: TRBV6-5
clone_size: .
j_call: TRBJ1-3
cdr3_aa: CASQQGSKGNTIYF
cdr3_nt: TGTGCCAGTCAACAGGGGTCTAAAGGAAACACCATATATTTT

d_call: TRBD2
v_call: TRBV19
clone_size: .
j_call: TRBJ2-5
cdr3_aa: CASSNRDYQQETQYF
cdr3_nt: TGTGCCAGTAGTAACCGGGACTACCAACAAGAGACCCAGTACTTC

d_call: .
v_call: TRBV28
clone_size: .
j_call: TRBJ2-1
cdr3_aa: CASTQDSYNEQFF
cdr3_nt: TGTGCCAGCACCCAGGATTCCTACAATGAGCAGTTCTTC

d_call: .
v_call: TRBV5-4
clone_size: few
j_call: TRBJ2-2
cdr3_aa: CASSLRAEGTGELFF
cdr3_nt: TGTGCCAGCAGCTTGCGGGCGGAGGGCACCGGGGAGCTGTTTTTT

d_call: .
v_call: TRBV7-2
clone_size: .
j_call: TRBJ2-5
cdr3_aa: CASSLEPPEAQYF
cdr3_nt: TGTGCCAGCAGCTTAGAACCCCCGGAGGCCCAGTACTTC

d_call: .
v_call: TRBV25-1
clone_size: .
j_call: TRBJ2-4
cdr3_aa: CASSDSSRGGLGNIQYF
cdr3_nt: TGTGCCAGCAGTGACTCCTCCCGCGGGGGCCTGGGAAACATTCAGTACTTC

d_call: .
v_call: TRBV5-1
clone_size: .
j_call: TRBJ2-2
cdr3_aa: CASSLGVPQGGTGELFF
cdr3_nt: TGCGCCAGCAGCTTGGGAGTTCCCCAGGGGGGCACCGGGGAGCTGTTTTTT

d_call: TRBD1
v_call: TRBV28
clone_size: .
j_call: TRBJ1-5
cdr3_aa: CASRKGQGGQPQHF
cdr3_nt: TGTGCCAGCAGGAAGGGACAGGGCGGTCAGCCCCAGCATTTT

d_call: .
v_call: TRBV7-9
clone_size: many
j_call: TRBJ2-3
cdr3_aa: CASSLDNSQDTQYF
cdr3_nt: TGTGCCAGCAGCTTAGATAACTCCCAAGATACGCAGTATTTT

d_call: .
v_call: TRBV4-1
clone_size: few
j_call: TRBJ2-5
cdr3_aa: CASSQAAQGTQYF
cdr3_nt: TGCGCCAGCAGCCAAGCGGCCCAGGGGACCCAGTACTTC

d_call: .
v_call: TRBV3-1/TRBV3-2
clone_size: .
j_call: TRBJ2-1
cdr3_aa: CASKQAGPSYNEQFF
cdr3_nt: TGTGCCAGCAAACAAGCGGGCCCGTCCTACAATGAGCAGTTCTTC

d_call: .
v_call: TRBV9
clone_size: .
j_call: TRBJ1-6
cdr3_aa: CASSTTTEGSLHF
cdr3_nt: TGTGCCAGCAGCACCACGACAGAAGGGTCCCTCCACTTT

d_call: .
v_call: TRBV28
clone_size: .
j_call: TRBJ1-5
cdr3_aa: CASSLTGYSNQPQHF
cdr3_nt: TGTGCCAGCAGTTTAACAGGGTATAGCAATCAGCCCCAGCATTTT

d_call: .
v_call: TRBV7-2
clone_size: .
j_call: TRBJ2-5
cdr3_aa: CASTHSAQTQETQYF
cdr3_nt: TGTGCCAGCACCCACTCTGCCCAAACTCAAGAGACCCAGTACTTC

d_call: TRBD2
v_call: TRBV4-3
clone_size: many
j_call: TRBJ2-2
cdr3_aa: CASSLGTSGYIGELFF
cdr3_nt: TGCGCCAGCAGCCTCGGGACTAGCGGGTATATCGGGGAGCTGTTTTTT

d_call: .
v_call: TRBV6-5
clone_size: .
j_call: TRBJ2-7
cdr3_aa: CASRTNAVYEQYF
cdr3_nt: TGTGCCAGCAGAACTAATGCGGTGTACGAGCAGTACTTC

d_call: .
v_call: TRBV28
clone_size: .
j_call: TRBJ2-1
cdr3_aa: CASSLVGGEQFF
cdr3_nt: TGTGCCAGCAGTTTAGTAGGGGGTGAGCAGTTCTTC

d_call: .
v_call: TRBV4-2
clone_size: few
j_call: TRBJ2-2
cdr3_aa: CASSHESVAGELFF
cdr3_nt: TGTGCCAGCAGCCATGAGAGCGTGGCCGGGGAGCTGTTTTTT

d_call: .
v_call: TRBV7-9
clone_size: .
j_call: TRBJ1-1
cdr3_aa: CASSFRERGTEAFF
cdr3_nt: TGTGCCAGCAGCTTTCGGGAGAGGGGCACTGAAGCTTTCTTT

d_call: TRBD1
v_call: TRBV7-2
clone_size: .
j_call: TRBJ2-7
cdr3_aa: CASSPILGTGGYEQYF
cdr3_nt: TGTGCCAGCAGTCCTATACTCGGGACAGGGGGATACGAGCAGTACTTC

d_call: .
v_call: TRBV4-3
clone_size: .
j_call: TRBJ2-1
cdr3_aa: CASSQDSSSANEQFF
cdr3_nt: TGCGCCAGCAGCCAAGATTCGTCAAGCGCCAATGAGCAGTTCTTC

d_call: .
v_call: TRBV15
clone_size: .
j_call: TRBJ1-5
cdr3_aa: CATSTQGDQPQHF
cdr3_nt: TGTGCCACCAGCACGCAAGGAGATCAGCCCCAGCATTTT

d_call: .
v_call: TRBV9
clone_size: .
j_call: TRBJ1-3
cdr3_aa: CASSAYRLAAGNTIYF
cdr3_nt: TGTGCCAGCAGCGCCTACAGGCTCGCAGCTGGAAACACCATATATTTT

d_call: TRBD2
v_call: TRBV4-2
clone_size: once
j_call: TRBJ2-2
cdr3_aa: CASRVVAGGPGGELFF
cdr3_nt: TGTGCCAGCAGGGTCGTAGCGGGAGGGCCGGGCGGGGAGCTGTTTTTT

d_call: .
v_call: TRBV21-1
clone_size: once
j_call: TRBJ2-3
cdr3_aa: CASSRDWPSTDTQYF
cdr3_nt: TGTGCCAGCAGCCGGGACTGGCCTAGCACAGATACGCAGTATTTT

d_call: .
v_call: TRBV12-5
clone_size: few
j_call: TRBJ2-3
cdr3_aa: CASGWAGTDTQYF
cdr3_nt: TGTGCTAGTGGTTGGGCCGGCACAGATACGCAGTATTTT

d_call: .
v_call: TRBV6-5
clone_size: once
j_call: TRBJ1-2
cdr3_aa: CASSYSSGYNYGYTF
cdr3_nt: TGTGCCAGCAGTTACTCGTCAGGGTATAACTATGGCTACACCTTC

d_call: .
v_call: TRBV7-2
clone_size: .
j_call: TRBJ1-3
cdr3_aa: CASSPFISGASGNTIYF
cdr3_nt: TGTGCCAGCAGCCCCTTTATCAGCGGGGCCTCGGGAAACACCATATATTTT

d_call: TRBD2
v_call: TRBV19
clone_size: once
j_call: TRBJ2-1
cdr3_aa: CASRPTSGRHNEQFF
cdr3_nt: TGTGCCAGTAGACCTACTAGCGGGAGGCACAATGAGCAGTTCTTC

d_call: TRBD1
v_call: TRBV5-4
clone_size: .
j_call: TRBJ1-2
cdr3_aa: CASSLSGTGYGYTF
cdr3_nt: TGTGCCAGCAGCCTATCCGGGACAGGCTATGGCTACACCTTC

d_call: .
v_call: TRBV9
clone_size: .
j_call: TRBJ2-1
cdr3_aa: CASSVASGDYNEQFF
cdr3_nt: TGTGCCAGCAGCGTAGCGAGCGGAGACTACAATGAGCAGTTCTTC

d_call: TRBD2
v_call: TRBV9
clone_size: .
j_call: TRBJ2-1
cdr3_aa: CASSPTSAVNERFF
cdr3_nt: TGTGCCAGCAGTCCGACTAGCGCTGTGAATGAGCGGTTCTTC

d_call: .
v_call: TRBV7-2
clone_size: .
j_call: TRBJ2-7
cdr3_aa: CASSLASSYEQYF
cdr3_nt: TGTGCCAGCAGCTTAGCGAGCTCCTACGAGCAGTACTTC

d_call: TRBD1
v_call: TRBV2
clone_size: once
j_call: TRBJ1-6
cdr3_aa: CASSRRQGGNSPLHF
cdr3_nt: TGTGCCAGCAGTCGCCGACAGGGAGGTAATTCACCCCTCCACTTT

d_call: .
v_call: TRBV21-1
clone_size: .
j_call: TRBJ2-7
cdr3_aa: CASRESSAPYEQYF
cdr3_nt: TGTGCCAGCAGGGAGAGTAGCGCTCCCTACGAGCAGTACTTC

d_call: TRBD2
v_call: TRBV7-2
clone_size: .
j_call: TRBJ2-2
cdr3_aa: CASSLDGRFGELFF
cdr3_nt: TGTGCCAGCAGCTTAGACGGGAGGTTCGGGGAGCTGTTTTTT

d_call: TRBD1
v_call: TRBV19
clone_size: .
j_call: TRBJ1-6
cdr3_aa: CASSIDRGQGSPLHF
cdr3_nt: TGTGCCAGTAGTATCGACAGGGGGCAGGGTTCACCCCTCCACTTT

d_call: .
v_call: TRBV7-9
clone_size: many
j_call: TRBJ1-2
cdr3_aa: CASSLGAGYGYTF
cdr3_nt: TGTGCCAGCAGCTTAGGCGCAGGGTATGGCTACACCTTC

d_call: .
v_call: TRBV30
clone_size: .
j_call: TRBJ2-2
cdr3_aa: CAWSVMSTGELFF
cdr3_nt: TGTGCCTGGAGTGTTATGTCCACCGGGGAGCTGTTTTTT

d_call: TRBD1
v_call: TRBV6-1
clone_size: .
j_call: TRBJ2-1
cdr3_aa: CASSDRDRGYNEQFF
cdr3_nt: TGTGCCAGCAGTGACCGGGACAGGGGCTACAATGAGCAGTTCTTC

d_call: TRBD2
v_call: TRBV3-1/TRBV3-2
clone_size: .
j_call: TRBJ2-3
cdr3_aa: CASSQDAGVEYF
cdr3_nt: TGTGCCAGCAGCCAAGATGCGGGGGTTGAGTATTTT

d_call: TRBD1
v_call: TRBV7-2
clone_size: .
j_call: TRBJ2-5
cdr3_aa: CASSLVSGGQGEETQYF
cdr3_nt: TGTGCCAGCAGCTTAGTTAGTGGTGGGCAGGGGGAAGAGACCCAGTACTTC

d_call: TRBD2
v_call: TRBV15
clone_size: few
j_call: TRBJ2-1
cdr3_aa: CATSRVAGEHNEQFF
cdr3_nt: TGTGCCACCAGCAGAGTGGCGGGAGAGCACAATGAGCAGTTCTTC

d_call: .
v_call: TRBV5-6
clone_size: once
j_call: TRBJ1-5
cdr3_aa: CASSLGGRSPSQPQHF
cdr3_nt: TGTGCCAGCAGCTTGGGAGGCCGCAGCCCGAGTCAGCCCCAGCATTTT

d_call: TRBD2
v_call: TRBV7-9
clone_size: .
j_call: TRBJ2-1
cdr3_aa: CASSLAGTSGSGNEQFF
cdr3_nt: TGTGCCAGCAGCTTAGCTGGGACTAGCGGGAGTGGGAATGAGCAGTTCTTC

d_call: .
v_call: TRBV18
clone_size: once
j_call: TRBJ2-2
cdr3_aa: CASSPPSPRGGELFF
cdr3_nt: TGTGCCAGCTCACCACCTTCTCCCCGAGGCGGGGAGCTGTTTTTT

d_call: .
v_call: TRBV6-2/TRBV6-3
clone_size: once
j_call: TRBJ2-1
cdr3_aa: CASSYLDNNEQFF
cdr3_nt: TGTGCCAGCAGTTACCTTGACAACAATGAGCAGTTCTTC

d_call: .
v_call: TRBV18
clone_size: .
j_call: TRBJ1-1
cdr3_aa: CASSPTPGGAEAFF
cdr3_nt: TGTGCCAGCTCACCAACGCCGGGGGGGGCTGAAGCTTTCTTT